This is a list of T cell receptor beta chains from one sample in a study of blood T cell repertoires in COVID-19. Generated by immunoSEQ multiplex PCR, the TCRdb table keeps only in-frame clones and is missing some. The data show under 200,000 clones, with roughly 90% seen just once and approximately 0.56% held by the top ten. The sample comprised peripheral blood. These receptors all come from a man over 45 with acute or convalescent COVID-19. Both conserved end residues are part of each CDR3. D genes are given only for firm matches. Clone size is stated in some rows and not others, as once, few, many or a class when expanded.

clone size: .
D gene: .
V gene: TRBV4-3
J gene: TRBJ2-2
CDR3 DNA: TGCGCCAGCAGCCGTCGCCTTCTCTACGGGGAGCTGTTTTTT
CDR3 protein: CASSRRLLYGELFF

clone size: .
D gene: .
V gene: TRBV11-2
J gene: TRBJ1-5
CDR3 DNA: TGTGCCAGCAGCTTTGGCACCTATCAGCCCCAGCATTTT
CDR3 protein: CASSFGTYQPQHF

clone size: .
D gene: TRBD2
V gene: TRBV14
J gene: TRBJ2-3
CDR3 DNA: TGTGCCAGCAGCCCTAGCGGTCCTTGGGATACGCAGTATTTT
CDR3 protein: CASSPSGPWDTQYF

clone size: .
D gene: TRBD2
V gene: TRBV24-1
J gene: TRBJ2-1
CDR3 DNA: TGTGCCACCAGTGTGGGGGGGAATGAGCAGTTCTTC
CDR3 protein: CATSVGGNEQFF

clone size: .
D gene: .
V gene: TRBV3-1/TRBV3-2
J gene: TRBJ1-2
CDR3 DNA: TGTGCCAGCAGCCAAGGGGGCTCTAGCTATGGCTACACCTTC
CDR3 protein: CASSQGGSSYGYTF

clone size: .
D gene: .
V gene: TRBV12-3/TRBV12-4
J gene: TRBJ2-3
CDR3 DNA: TGTGCCAGCAGTATCAACAGGGATACGCAGTATTTT
CDR3 protein: CASSINRDTQYF

clone size: few
D gene: .
V gene: TRBV6-1
J gene: TRBJ2-7
CDR3 DNA: TGTGCCAGCAGTGAAATCAGGGAGGTATACGAGCAGTACTTC
CDR3 protein: CASSEIREVYEQYF

clone size: .
D gene: .
V gene: TRBV3-1/TRBV3-2
J gene: TRBJ2-1
CDR3 DNA: TGTGCCAGCAGCCAAGGCGCAGGGGCCTACAATGAGCAGTTCTTC
CDR3 protein: CASSQGAGAYNEQFF

clone size: .
D gene: TRBD1
V gene: TRBV10-2
J gene: TRBJ2-7
CDR3 DNA: TGCGCCAGCACCAACAGGGGAAACGAGTACGAGCAGTACTTC
CDR3 protein: CASTNRGNEYEQYF

clone size: .
D gene: .
V gene: TRBV4-2
J gene: TRBJ2-3
CDR3 DNA: TGTGCCAGCAGGCAAGCGGGTCTTGGCACAGATACGCAGTATTTT
CDR3 protein: CASRQAGLGTDTQYF

clone size: .
D gene: .
V gene: TRBV6-5
J gene: TRBJ2-2
CDR3 DNA: TGTGCCAGCAGCCAGGGACTTACCACCGGGGAGCTGTTTTTT
CDR3 protein: CASSQGLTTGELFF

clone size: .
D gene: .
V gene: TRBV7-9
J gene: TRBJ1-4
CDR3 DNA: TGTGCCAGCAGCTTGCGTGAGACTAATGAAAAACTGTTTTTT
CDR3 protein: CASSLRETNEKLFF

clone size: .
D gene: TRBD1
V gene: TRBV6-5
J gene: TRBJ1-1
CDR3 DNA: TGTGCCAGCAGTTACTCGGGGACAGTGAACACTGAAGCTTTCTTT
CDR3 protein: CASSYSGTVNTEAFF

clone size: once
D gene: .
V gene: TRBV6-6
J gene: TRBJ1-5
CDR3 DNA: TGTGCCAGCAGTTCGGGGGGGAGCAATCAGCCCCAGCATTTT
CDR3 protein: CASSSGGSNQPQHF

clone size: .
D gene: .
V gene: TRBV2
J gene: TRBJ2-1
CDR3 DNA: TGTGCCAGCAGTGTTGGGCTAGCGACCTACAATGAGCAGTTCTTC
CDR3 protein: CASSVGLATYNEQFF

clone size: .
D gene: .
V gene: TRBV28
J gene: TRBJ2-3
CDR3 DNA: TGTGCCAGCAGTTTATCCAGGCCCACAGATACGCAGTATTTT
CDR3 protein: CASSLSRPTDTQYF

clone size: .
D gene: .
V gene: TRBV15
J gene: TRBJ1-6
CDR3 DNA: TGTGCCACCAGCAGAGCGGGTTCCAATTCACCCCTCCACTTT
CDR3 protein: CATSRAGSNSPLHF

clone size: .
D gene: .
V gene: TRBV28
J gene: TRBJ1-6
CDR3 DNA: TGTGCCAGCAGAAATAGGGGTCAAAATTCACCCCTCCACTTT
CDR3 protein: CASRNRGQNSPLHF

clone size: .
D gene: .
V gene: TRBV10-3
J gene: TRBJ2-5
CDR3 DNA: TGTGCCATCAGTCTATATAAACAAGAGACCCAGTACTTC
CDR3 protein: CAISLYKQETQYF

clone size: .
D gene: TRBD1
V gene: TRBV30
J gene: TRBJ1-5
CDR3 DNA: TGTGCCTGGAGTGTACGGACAGGGAACCAGCCCCAGCATTTT
CDR3 protein: CAWSVRTGNQPQHF

clone size: .
D gene: TRBD1
V gene: TRBV11-2
J gene: TRBJ1-2
CDR3 DNA: TGTGCCAGCAGCTCGACAGGGGCCTCCTATGGCTACACCTTC
CDR3 protein: CASSSTGASYGYTF

clone size: few
D gene: TRBD2
V gene: TRBV11-2
J gene: TRBJ2-7
CDR3 DNA: TGTGCCAGCAGCGCCACCGGGACTAGCGGGAAGTTGGAGCAGTACTTC
CDR3 protein: CASSATGTSGKLEQYF